A single sample is the source of the 14 T cell receptor beta chains below, sequenced in a study of human T cells and chemical hapten exposure. TCRdb used MiXCR to reprocess the RACE reads, holding one entry per CDR3 protein. The sample consists of 80,000 to 100,000 distinct CDR3 sequences, 11% of them appearing once. Sample time point: patch test 3, about 24 weeks after DPC sensitization. Treatment reported: therapeutic diphenylcyclopropenone sensitization with weekly scalp DPC. The starting material was whole blood, obtained in connection with sensitization to the hapten diphenylcyclopropenone (DPC). The receptors shown here come from a woman aged 25 to 45 with alopecia areata. Some clones in this sample may be carry-over from other donors' samples.

The sample holds a few counts of this clonotype. The chain carries TRBV11-2 and TRBJ2-3; TRBD2 matches 12 bases. V shed 5 bases, J shed 5 bases, and the junction held 8 bases outside the gene matches. The CDR3 contains 16 residues. Germline V gene data show CDR1 as SGHAT and CDR2 as FQNNGV. The CDR3 region has the DNA TGTGCCAGCAGCCTTCTAGCGGGGGGGACCTTAGATACGCAGTATTTT. This encodes CASSLLAGGTLDTQYF.

J is TRBJ1-5 and V is TRBV28; tentatively, D is TRBD1 (6 bases). In germline, CDR1 is MDHEN, CDR2 SYDVKM. The CDR3 covers 13 residues. V was pared by 8 bases and J by 2 bases, with 10 bases between. CDR3 bases: TGTGCCAGCGCAGGGGAGGGCAATCAGCCCCAGCATTTT. It is translated as CASAGEGNQPQHF. The whole variable domain, filled in from reference TRBV28 and TRBJ1-5, reads DVKVTQSSRYLVKRTGEKVFLECVQDMDHENMFWYRQDPGLGLRLIYFSYDVKMKEKGDIPEGYSVSREKKERFSLILESASTNQTSMYLCASAGEGNQPQHFGDGTRLSIL.

This clonotype was seen repeatedly, ten times or more. V is TRBV3-1 and J is TRBJ1-5; D might be TRBD1 (6 bases). Trimming shortened V by 3 bases and J by 4 bases, and 10 bases separated the two germline ends. The germline V gene has CDR1 LGHDT and CDR2 YNNKEL (reference sequence). The CDR3 is 14 residues long. The CDR3 sequence: CASSQATGNQPQHF. The CDR3 region has the DNA TGTGCCAGCAGCCAGGCTACAGGGAATCAGCCCCAGCATTTT.

The chain links TRBV7-2 to TRBJ1-1; TRBD1 matches at 7 bases. This CDR3 is built from 14 residues. Germline loops: CDR1 SGHTA, CDR2 FQGNSA. The J segment lost 9 bases and the V segment lost 5 bases, leaving 12 bases of the junction unmatched. DNA for the CDR3: TGTGCCAGCAGCCCTTCCGACAGGGCGGGGAAAGCTTTCTTT. This translates into CASSPSDRAGKAFF.

This rearrangement joins TRBV12-3 or TRBV12-4 to TRBJ2-4; 8 bases match TRBD2. CDR3 length: 16 residues. Trimming at V came to 7 bases and at J to 6 bases, leaving 14 bases not matched to a gene. CDR3 coding DNA: TGTGCCAGCACCGTCCACGGGGGGGAGGAACGAAACATTCAGTACTTC. This codes for CASTVHGGEERNIQYF.

This clonotype came up many times. The genes are TRBV7-2 and TRBJ2-7; 8 bases agree with TRBD1. CDR1 and CDR2 from the germline V gene are SGHTA and FQGNSA. This CDR3 comprises 17 residues. The ends lost 5 bases at V and 2 bases at J; junction bases unmatched: 14. The chain's CDR3 is CASSTPSRDRKTYEQYF. The CDR3 nucleotides read TGTGCCAGCAGCACCCCCTCCCGGGACAGGAAAACCTACGAGCAGTACTTC.

This clonotype was found many times. This chain uses TRBV29-1 with TRBJ1-2; no definite D call. In germline, CDR1 is SQVTM, CDR2 ANQGSEA. This CDR3 has 12 residues. With 7 bases removed from V and 2 bases from J, the gap between germline ends came to 11 bases. As DNA, the CDR3 is TGCAGCGCTGGGCAGCCGAACTATGGCTACACCTTC. The encoded protein is CSAGQPNYGYTF.

This clonotype showed up just a few times. Written as DNA, the CDR3 is TGCAGTGCTAGAACCACCCCTAGGACAGGGTCACTCTACGAGCAGTACTTC. It codes for CSARTTPRTGSLYEQYF. The V call is TRBV20-1, the J call TRBJ2-7, with TRBD1 matching 8 bases. The V and J ends lost 2 bases and 3 bases, in that order; junction bases with no gene match: 15. Germline values: CDR1 DFQATT, CDR2 SNEGSKA (reference sequence). The CDR3 loop spans 17 amino acids.

This clonotype was seen repeatedly, ten times or more. The chain combines TRBV2 with TRBJ2-7, with TRBD2 as a possible D gene (6 bases). Deletions cut 7 bases from V and 0 bases from J, with 19 bases between. The CDR3 has 16 residues. Germline V CDR1 and CDR2: SNHLY, FYNNEI. The CDR3 here is CASTEWRGASSYEQYV. CDR3 sequence (DNA): TGTGCCAGCACAGAATGGCGCGGGGCCAGCTCCTACGAGCAGTACGTC.

This clonotype has a count of ten or more. This chain connects TRBV4-2 to TRBJ2-7; TRBD2 aligns across 12 bases. This CDR3 has 15 residues. Trimming cost V 3 bases and J 4 bases; bases outside gene matches: 4. Germline assignment: CDR1 LGHNA and CDR2 YNFKEQ. The CDR3 DNA reads TGTGCCAGCAGCCAGACTAGCGGGAGTAATTACGAGCAGTACTTC. This translates into CASSQTSGSNYEQYF.

This clonotype was counted ten times or more. The J gene is TRBJ2-5, the V gene TRBV19; 14 bases fit TRBD2. The CDR3 sequence is 15 residues long. Trimming took 5 bases from V and 5 from J; bases not matched to a gene: 4. CDR1 is LNHDA, CDR2 SQIVND, per germline (reference sequence). Here the CDR3 reads CASSGTSGSFETQYF. For the CDR3, the DNA is TGTGCCAGTAGTGGGACTAGCGGGAGTTTCGAGACCCAGTACTTC.

J is TRBJ2-1 and V is TRBV5-1; tentatively, D is TRBD1 (6 bases). The CDR3 is made up of 15 amino acids. Trimming stripped 4 bases from V and 9 bases from J, with 20 bases between. Germline CDR1 SGHRS, CDR2 YFSETQ. DNA for the CDR3: TGCGCCAGCAGCCCCCAGGGGCAGGGGATGGTTGAGCAGTTCTTC. It specifies CASSPQGQGMVEQFF.

This clonotype turned up a few times. This sequence joins TRBV7-2 and TRBJ2-1; 12 bases line up with TRBD2. Unmatched junction bases numbered 3, after V lost 5 bases and J lost 4 bases. The CDR3 spans 15 residues. Germline lookup yields CDR1 SGHTA and CDR2 FQGNSA. CDR3 sequence reads: CASSRTSGKYNEQFF. DNA of the CDR3: TGTGCCAGCAGCAGGACTAGCGGGAAGTACAATGAGCAGTTCTTC.

This clonotype was counted ten times or more. The chain carries TRBV3-1 and TRBJ2-7; 12 bases are shared with TRBD1. In germline, CDR1 is LGHDT, CDR2 YNNKEL (reference sequence). This CDR3 has 13 amino acids. V lost 8 bases, J lost 7 bases, and 6 bases stayed unmatched. The CDR3 region is CASRGQGAGEQYV. For the CDR3, the DNA is TGTGCCAGCCGGGGACAGGGGGCGGGTGAGCAGTACGTC.